The present entry profiles one T cell receptor beta chain with its context. Trimming pared 3 bases from V and 1 base from J, leaving 11 bases between. The CDR3 consists of 14 residues. Germline lookup yields CDR1 DFQATT and CDR2 SNEGSKA (reference sequence). This entry is derived from a study of control samples from healthy donors and cancer patients. The table came from immunoSEQ multiplex PCR; TCRdb's copy has only in-frame clones and leaves some out. The profile shows about 130,000 clones, over 75% of them singletons. What was sequenced was blood. V and J are TRBV20-1 and TRBJ2-3, with D perhaps matching TRBD2 (6 bases). This receptor was taken from a man in his late teens or twenties in good health. CDR3 region: CSASTGRGTDTQYF. The DNA for the CDR3 is TGCAGTGCTAGTACCGGGAGAGGCACAGATACGCAGTATTTT.